The 17 T cell receptor beta chains below were found in one sample sequenced in a study of response to subunit inactivated influenza vaccine. MiXCR, applied by TCRdb to the RT-PCR reads, yields one record per CDR3 protein. Among about 780,000 distinct CDR3 sequences listed, less than 20% were seen once. Source: PBMCs from blood, taken more than 4 days after vaccination. Receptors originate from a man aged 50 or older who received an inactivated influenza vaccine.

This clonotype was detected a few times. The chain carries TRBV10-1 and TRBJ2-1; D ambiguous. V lost 6 bases to trimming and J lost 6 bases, with 9 bases between them. The germline gives CDR1 WNHNN, CDR2 SYGVQD (reference sequence). The CDR3 is 12 residues long. DNA of the CDR3: TGCGCCAGCAGCCGAGGTACCAATGAGCAGTTCTTC. This encodes CASSRGTNEQFF.

This rearrangement joins TRBV12-3 or TRBV12-4 to TRBJ2-5; D unresolved. CDR3 length equals 14 residues. Trimming left V 6 bases short and J 4 bases short, with 15 bases between. CDR3 bases: TGTGCCAGCAGCAAGGTCCAGGCTTTAGAGACCCAGTACTTC. Encoded protein: CASSKVQALETQYF.

This clonotype was recorded a few times. The CDR3 sequence: CACDPAGGGTQYF. The CDR3 DNA is TGTGCCTGCGATCCAGCGGGAGGGGGTACGCAGTATTTT. This chain joins TRBV7-2 and TRBJ2-3; 10 positions match TRBD2. Unmatched junction bases numbered 10, after V lost 11 bases and J lost 8 bases. The CDR3 totals 13 residues. CDR1 SGHTA and CDR2 FQGNSA come from the germline V gene.

CDR3: CASSQWGQVEKLFF. In DNA, the CDR3 is TGCGCCAGCAGCCAATGGGGACAGGTGGAAAAACTGTTTTTT. This rearrangement joins TRBV4-1 to TRBJ1-4; 8 nucleotides align to TRBD1. The germline CDR1 and CDR2 sequences are MGHRA and YSYEKL. CDR3 length: 14 amino acids. Trimming took 2 bases from V and 8 from J; bases not matched to a gene: 4.

The chain recombines TRBV20-1 with TRBJ1-2; 7 bases fit TRBD1. CDR1 and CDR2 from the germline V gene are DFQATT and SNEGSKA (reference sequence). The CDR3 consists of 15 residues. The V segment lost 1 base and the J segment 2 bases; nucleotides outside the gene matches: 7. The CDR3 protein is CSARGEGAANYGYTF. CDR3 nucleotides: TGCAGTGCTAGAGGAGAGGGGGCAGCGAACTATGGCTACACCTTC.

This clonotype was seen more than once but under ten times. The chain carries TRBV4-2 and TRBJ1-1, with D unclear. The CDR3 is 15 residues long. The V end lost 0 bases, the J end lost 6 bases, and 14 bases lay between the germline ends. Germline assignment: CDR1 LGHNA and CDR2 YNFKEQ. The CDR3 bases are TGTGCCAGCAGCCAAGATTTCGCACAGTACGCTGAAGCTTTCTTT. Protein product: CASSQDFAQYAEAFF.

This clonotype was counted ten times or more. The rearrangement links TRBV6-1 to TRBJ1-3; 8 bases match TRBD1. V was clipped by 10 bases and J by 3 bases; unmatched bases: 11. The V gene's germline CDR1 is MNHNS and CDR2 SASEGT. The CDR3 runs 15 residues. The CDR3 sequence: CATISGQGNGNTIYF. CDR3 DNA sequence: TGTGCCACGATATCTGGACAGGGCAATGGAAACACCATATATTTT.

V and J are TRBV5-1 and TRBJ2-5; either TRBD1 or TRBD2 may fit D (5 bases each). This CDR3 has 14 amino acids. V lost 7 bases and J 2 bases, leaving 15 bases between the germline ends. Germline loops: CDR1 SGHRS, CDR2 YFSETQ. DNA of the CDR3: TGCGCCAGCGGACAAAATGGGGGACAAGAGACCCAGTACTTC. The encoded protein is CASGQNGGQETQYF.

The chain is built from TRBV5-1 and TRBJ2-7, with D possibly being TRBD1 or TRBD2 (5 bases each). Germline V gene lookup returns CDR1 SGHRS and CDR2 YFSETQ. The CDR3 has 14 amino acids. Trimming took 5 bases from V and 2 from J, leaving 14 bases between them. In DNA, the CDR3 is TGCGCCAGCAGACTCCGGGACCCAGCCTACGAGCAGTACTTC. It codes for CASRLRDPAYEQYF. The variable domain in full, with the rest retrieved from reference TRBV5-1 and TRBJ2-7, is KAGVTQTPRYLIKTRGQQVTLSCSPISGHRSVSWYQQTPGQGLQFLFEYFSETQRNKGNFPGRFSGRQFSNSRSEMNVSTLELGDSALYLCASRLRDPAYEQYFGPGTRLTVT.

The chain links TRBV20-1 to TRBJ1-5, with D hard to call. V gave up 6 bases and J gave up 3 bases, with 12 bases separating them. The CDR3 loop spans 13 amino acids. CDR1 is DFQATT and CDR2 is SNEGSKA in the germline V gene (reference sequence). CDR3 sequence (DNA): TGCAGTGCCTTAGACGTAGCCAATCAGCCCCAGCATTTT. Translation: CSALDVANQPQHF.

The V and J genes are TRBV10-3 and TRBJ2-2, with TRBD2 identical over 16 bases. Germline V gene lookup returns CDR1 ENHRY and CDR2 SYGVKD. CDR3 length: 20 residues. J gave up 2 bases and V 3 bases, and 9 bases lay outside the gene matches. CDR3 amino acids: CAISDSGTSGRVGNTGELFF. CDR3 nucleotide sequence: TGTGCCATCAGTGATTCCGGGACTAGCGGGAGGGTCGGTAACACCGGGGAGCTGTTTTTT.

The V and J genes are TRBV10-2 and TRBJ2-7, with D perhaps matching TRBD1 or TRBD2 (6 bases each). V was pared by 5 bases and J by 0 bases, with 23 bases between. The CDR3 has 18 residues. Germline V lookup: CDR1 WSHSY, CDR2 SAAADI. CDR3 nucleotide sequence: TGCGCCAGCAGTACGTTGGGGGTGACGGGGGCCCTCTCCTACGAGCAGTACTTC. Protein sequence: CASSTLGVTGALSYEQYF.

This clonotype has a count of ten or more. The V gene is TRBV15, the J gene TRBJ1-1; D may be TRBD1 (6 bases). Germline CDR1 LNHNV, CDR2 YYDKDF (reference sequence). Trimming removed 10 bases from V and 7 bases from J, with 19 bases in between. CDR3 length equals 13 residues. CDR3 amino acids: CAKEGGGVGEAFF. CDR3 sequence (DNA): TGTGCCAAAGAAGGGGGGGGAGTGGGTGAAGCTTTCTTT.

V usage is TRBV4-1 and J usage is TRBJ2-5; D uncertain. V was shortened by 4 bases and J by 1 base, with 16 bases between the two germline ends. From germline, CDR1 is MGHRA and CDR2 YSYEKL. The CDR3 spans 16 residues. The CDR3 nucleotides are TGCGCCAGCAGCCGAGGAGCTGGCAGGACCCAAGAGACCCAGTACTTC. It specifies CASSRGAGRTQETQYF.

This clonotype occurred a few times. It is likely a read error, because the conserved phenylalanine at the end of the CDR3 is missing. This chain connects TRBV28 to TRBJ1-4; D may be TRBD1 (6 bases). This CDR3 spans 14 amino acids. Trimming shortened V by 6 bases and J by 5 bases, and 13 bases separated the two germline ends. Germline CDR1 is MDHEN and CDR2 is SYDVKM. The CDR3 nucleotides read TGTGCCAGCAGGACCGGGACATGGAATGAAAAACTGTTTCTT. Residues: CASRTGTWNEKLFL.

This clonotype was recorded at least ten times. This chain joins TRBV20-1 and TRBJ1-4; D call uncertain. V lost 2 bases, J lost 11 bases, and 15 bases lay in between. The CDR3 spans 13 residues. Germline CDR1 DFQATT, CDR2 SNEGSKA (reference sequence). The CDR3 nucleotides are TGCAGTGCTAGAAGTCCACGGGGTTGGAAACTGTTTTTT. It codes for CSARSPRGWKLFF.

V is TRBV7-2 and J is TRBJ2-7; no clear D gene. There are 12 residues in the CDR3. V lost 5 bases, J lost 3 bases, and 8 bases lay in between. Per germline, CDR1 SGHTA and CDR2 FQGNSA. DNA for the CDR3: TGTGCCAGCAGCAATATTCGCTACGAGCAGTACTTC. Residues: CASSNIRYEQYF.